These 6 T cell receptor beta chains originate from one sample sequenced in a study of blood T cells in healthy people across ages. A J-beta primer mix and a sample-barcoded 5' primer were used in a second PCR of about 6 to 12 cycles. TCRdb re-derived calls from the 5' RACE reads in MiXCR, one entry per CDR3 protein. The sample records roughly 800,000 distinct CDR3 sequences, roughly 64% being singletons. Sample: blood. The source of these receptors is a man aged 25 to 45 in good health.

This clonotype has more than one count but fewer than ten. This chain's CDR3 is CASTPSGVYGYTF. CDR3 coding DNA: TGTGCCAGCACTCCCTCGGGAGTTTATGGCTACACCTTC. The V gene is TRBV6-1, the J gene TRBJ1-2, with D unresolved. CDR3 length equals 13 residues. The ends were cut back, 7 bases at V and 5 bases at J, with 14 bases in the middle. Germline values: CDR1 MNHNS, CDR2 SASEGT.

The chain combines TRBV28 with TRBJ2-1; D gene unclear. V lost 8 bases, J lost 4 bases, and 21 bases lay in between. Germline lookup yields CDR1 MDHEN and CDR2 SYDVKM. The CDR3 spans 16 residues. In nucleotides, the CDR3 is TGTGCCAGCGGGCTCCCCGCGACGGGCACTTACAATGAGCAGTTCTTC. This translates into CASGLPATGTYNEQFF.

The rearrangement joins TRBV20-1 to TRBJ2-5; D call uncertain. Germline V gene data show CDR1 as DFQATT and CDR2 as SNEGSKA (reference sequence). The CDR3 sequence is 10 residues long. The V gene lost 6 bases and the J gene lost 3 bases, with 5 bases spanning the gap. CDR3 sequence reads: CSASKETQYF. CDR3 bases: TGCAGTGCGTCAAAAGAGACCCAGTACTTC.

This clonotype came up a few times. The CDR3 DNA sequence: TGCAGTGCTAGAGGTCCCCTAGACGGTTCGAAGGGCAATGAGCAGTTCTTC. It translates to CSARGPLDGSKGNEQFF. The chain is built from TRBV20-1 and TRBJ2-1, with D hard to call. The germline gives CDR1 DFQATT, CDR2 SNEGSKA (reference sequence). The CDR3 sequence is 17 residues long. V was trimmed by 1 base and J by 6 bases, leaving 22 bases between them.

This clonotype came up a few times. This chain connects TRBV6-5 to TRBJ2-1; 12 nucleotides align to TRBD2. The CDR3 sequence is 16 residues long. V was pared by 6 bases and J by 10 bases, with 13 bases of the junction left unmatched. CDR1 is MNHEY, CDR2 SVGAGI, per germline. The DNA for the CDR3 is TGTGCCAGCAGCCCAACTAGCGGGGGGCCCGTCAGGGAGCAGTTCTTC. Residues: CASSPTSGGPVREQFF.

The chain recombines TRBV6-6 with TRBJ2-7; D ambiguous. Germline V gives CDR1 MNHNY, CDR2 SVGAGI (reference sequence). CDR3 size: 16 residues. V lost 4 bases and J lost 3, with 19 bases in between. CDR3 nucleotides: TGTGCCAGCAGTTTGCCCTTTAGGGCCCCCCACTACGAGCAGTACTTC. This codes for CASSLPFRAPHYEQYF.